This T cell receptor (beta chain) was recovered during a study of regulatory T cells in long-lasting Graves disease. To make TCR beta libraries, researchers used iRepertoire HTBI primers and Arm-PCR of CDR3 regions. TCRdb itself ran the multiplex PCR reads through MiXCR, one entry per CDR3 protein. The table shows approximately 380,000 distinct CDR3 sequences, with about a fifth occurring only once. Between the trimmed V and J ends, which lost 0 bases and 4 bases, there was a span of 11 bases. The CDR3 has 15 amino acids. Germline CDR1 reads SGDLS; CDR2 reads YYNGEE. Documented time point: persistent/refractory GD, antithyroid drugs over 5 years with positive TRAb. Scientists built the TCR library using RNA that was extracted from PBMCs. This clonotype showed up many times.

The sequence was obtained from a female donor with Graves disease. Sequencing was performed on peripheral blood mononuclear cells (PBMCs), taken when the disease was refractory, from a patient treated with antithyroid drugs. The V and J genes are TRBV9 and TRBJ1-5; D unresolved. The CDR3 nucleotides read TGTGCCAGCAGCGTAGCCGGAGGACTAAATCAGCCCCAGCATTTT. Translating gives CASSVAGGLNQPQHF. The complete variable domain, with remaining parts taken from reference TRBV9 and TRBJ1-5, reads DSGVTQTPKHLITATGQRVTLRCSPRSGDLSVYWYQQSLDQGLQFLIQYYNGEERAKGNILERFSAQQFPDLHSELNLSSLELGDSALYFCASSVAGGLNQPQHFGDGTRLSIL.